The clone carrying this TCR beta chain showed up just a few times. Its antigen is unknown. TCRdb's table, derived via immunoSEQ multiplex PCR, lists solely in-frame clones and lacks some. The sample has 100,000 or so clones; roughly 87% are singletons. This entry comes from a study of T cell responses to AZD1222 COVID-19 vaccine. As for the study in general: Combined were second doses at about 4 or about 12 weeks.

Germline lookup yields CDR1 SGHAT and CDR2 FQNNGV. This CDR3 is built from 14 residues. Trimming took 7 bases from V and 4 from J; bases not matched to a gene: 7. Points from the study as a whole: Every sample of the repertoires postdated the peak T cell response. Nearly half of unique spike-specific TCRs reportedly avoided B.1.351 and B.1.1.7 mutated regions. In a largely white British group with more females than males, clonal diversity was possibly underestimated.

The gene calls are TRBV11-2 and TRBJ2-5, with 9 bases aligning to TRBD2. This sequence was found in an adult in good health. The input for sequencing was peripheral blood, taken on day 0 of AZD1222 vaccination. CDR3 coding DNA: TGTGCCAGCAAAAGGCTAGCGGGGAGAGAGACCCAGTACTTC. Translating gives CASKRLAGRETQYF.